This TCR beta chain was recovered during a study of T cells expressing NK-cell markers (dated by TCRdb to the early 2020s). With regard to the full study: TCR beta-chain repertoires were profiled in sorted CD3+CD56+NKG2C+, CD3+CD56+NKG2C- and CD3+CD56-NKG2C+ T-cell subsets from fewer than 10 donors. Illumina HiSeq 2000/2500, MiSeq or NextSeq was used to sequence libraries as 2 x 150 bp reads. The study sequenced eight donors, all healthy volunteers chosen at random: three men and five women. Among the eight sequenced donors, seven were HCMV-seropositive and one was HCMV-seronegative. What the research found in general, with its limitations: In several donors, the dominant CD3+CD56+NKG2C+ clonotypes were among the top 10 CD8+ clonotypes and accounted for about 1.0-7.0% of CD8+ T cells. Those dominant clonotypes were again the most abundant among CD3+CD56-NKG2C+ cells in a few donors, at about 28.3-65%. Whether the expanded NKG2C-expressing T cell clones were specific for HCMV antigens was left unclear.

Sequencing was carried out with an Illumina HiSeq 2000. TCR beta cDNA libraries were prepared using 5'RACE template switching, which introduced a universal primer site and unique molecular identifiers. Synthesis of cDNA was primed from the TCR beta constant segment and was followed by two consecutive PCR amplification steps. The study's processing was this. MIGEC handled demultiplexing of the reads and grouping by UMI, while MiTCR was used to assemble and quantify clonotypes. To remove erroneous sequences, TCR cDNA sequences were retained only when supported by two or more reads. The tcR package was used for downstream repertoire analysis, with clonotypes matched between fractions based on CDR3 nucleotide sequence plus V segment. VDJmatch was used to annotate antigen specificity against VDJdb, with one amino acid substitution in CDR3 permitted. Each CDR3 protein sequence appears as one entry after TCRdb reprocessed the reads, and no DNA is included. Clone size and V and J calls follow TCRdb, not the original study. The sample's table lists a count of 500,000 or so distinct CDR3 sequences. 3.5% to 4.5% of the sample is in the top ten clones.

With respect to this clonotype: Its antigen is not yet known.

The CDR3, from cysteine to phenylalanine, totals 13 residues. The DNA is not on file. The germline V gene specifies SQVTM as CDR1 and ANQGSEA as CDR2. A commercial ELISA kit detecting HCMV-specific IgG in serum was used to determine HCMV serostatus. Ficoll density gradient centrifugation was used to isolate peripheral blood mononuclear cells from blood. The sequence came from a man aged 18-30 years in good health. Donor details come from another sample of the same person, matched by shared clones. This receptor chain uses TRBV29-1 and TRBJ1-2. The sequenced sample was blood T cells: a sorted CD56 or NKG2C T cell subset, CD4+ or CD8+ T cells, or bulk PBMC T cells (not recorded which). The CDR3 protein sequence reads: CSVAGRAYYGYTF.